Given below is one T cell receptor beta chain in context. Its specificity is not known. This sample stems from a study of graft-versus-host responses after intestinal transplantation. The CDR3 has 15 amino acids. The ends lost 5 bases at V and 2 bases at J; junction bases unmatched: 5. CDR1 and CDR2 (germline): SGHTA, FQGNSA. Generated by immunoSEQ multiplex PCR, the TCRdb table keeps only in-frame clones and is missing some. The sample lists about 59,000 clones; approximately 94% were seen once. The sequenced sample was unstimulated CD4+ T cells sorted from spleen or lymph node cells, obtained before transplant. The chain recombines TRBV7-2 with TRBJ2-1, with TRBD2 identical over 8 bases. This sequence was found in a human donor who was the organ donor for an intestinal transplant. CDR3 nucleotide sequence: TGTGCCAGCAGCCTTACTAGCGGCCCCTACAATGAGCAGTTCTTC. It yields the protein CASSLTSGPYNEQFF. Full variable domain (outside the CDR3, taken from reference TRBV7-2 and TRBJ2-1): GAGVSQSPSNKVTEKGKDVELRCDPISGHTALYWYRQSLGQGLEFLIYFQGNSAPDKSGLPSDRFSAERTGGSVSTLTIQRTQQEDSAVYLCASSLTSGPYNEQFFGPGTRLTVL.